At least ten counts were recorded for the clone carrying this T cell receptor beta chain. Its antigen is unidentified. This entry is derived from a study of read filtering for tumor transcriptome and immune sequencing. Overall study: Mean patient age was roughly 72 years, range about 40 to 85; 17 male, about 15 female. R-ISS stage counts were 8 or 9 for I, 15 to 20 for II, 7 for III. After DNase treatment, RNA was made into whole-transcriptome libraries. The study, taken as a whole, reports: Sorted CD138-negative bone marrow cells were not purified T cells.

The CDR3 totals 16 residues. The trim removed 3 bases at V and 1 base at J, leaving 8 bases unmatched. From roughly 400 ng of RNA, a library with molecular barcoded alpha/delta and beta/gamma adaptors was made. TCRdb itself ran the reads through MiXCR, one entry per CDR3 protein. The sample gives 48,000 or so distinct CDR3 sequences, roughly 20% of which show up once; about 16% is in the top ten. The sample taken for sequencing was a population of CD138-negative cells sorted from bone marrow. The chain is built from TRBV12-3 or TRBV12-4 and TRBJ2-7; 8 bases line up with TRBD1. This TCR was sampled from a donor aged 40 or over with multiple myeloma. The chain's CDR3 is CASSFGPRTGSYEQYF. The DNA for the CDR3 is TGTGCCAGCAGTTTCGGCCCCCGGACAGGGTCCTACGAGCAGTACTTC.